Listed below are T cell receptor beta chains from one sample, sequenced in a study of cytomegalovirus exposure and HLA in healthy donors. Data came from immunoSEQ multiplex PCR; TCRdb stores just in-frame clones and leaves some out. In the table there are approximately 150,000 clones, around four fifths of which are singletons. Sequencing was done on a sample of PBMCs. These receptors were collected from a young man in good health and CMV-seronegative. Both conserved end residues are part of each CDR3. Fields, in order: V gene, D gene, J gene, clone size, CDR3 protein, CDR3 DNA. A D gene is named only where the DNA matches it firmly. Clone size is not always given. Where it is, it says once, few, many or a class for expanded clones.

v_call: TRBV6-5
d_call: TRBD2
j_call: TRBJ2-3
clone_size: once
cdr3_aa: CASSLSGVPDTQYF
cdr3_nt: TGTGCCAGCAGTCTTAGCGGGGTCCCAGATACGCAGTATTTT

v_call: TRBV5-1
d_call: -
j_call: TRBJ1-3
clone_size: -
cdr3_aa: CASSLPGNTIYF
cdr3_nt: TGCGCCAGCAGCTTGCCTGGCAACACCATATATTTT

v_call: TRBV7-2
d_call: TRBD1
j_call: TRBJ2-1
clone_size: -
cdr3_aa: CASSRPGTGYNEQFF
cdr3_nt: TGTGCCAGCAGCCGCCCCGGGACAGGCTACAATGAGCAGTTCTTC

v_call: TRBV7-8
d_call: -
j_call: TRBJ2-7
clone_size: once
cdr3_aa: CASSSLTSSYEQYF
cdr3_nt: TGTGCCAGCAGCTCGCTGACAAGCTCCTACGAGCAGTACTTC

v_call: TRBV11-3
d_call: -
j_call: TRBJ1-6
clone_size: -
cdr3_aa: CASSLVPGGLSSYNSPLHF
cdr3_nt: TGTGCCAGCAGCTTAGTTCCAGGCGGGCTGAGCTCCTATAATTCACCCCTCCACTTT

v_call: TRBV19
d_call: -
j_call: TRBJ1-3
clone_size: -
cdr3_aa: CASSKDLRGINTIYF
cdr3_nt: TGTGCCAGTTCTAAGGACTTAAGAGGGATTAACACCATATATTTT

v_call: TRBV30
d_call: TRBD1
j_call: TRBJ2-4
clone_size: few
cdr3_aa: CAWRRDSTNLVF
cdr3_nt: TGTGCCTGGAGGAGGGACAGCACAAATTTAGTCTTC

v_call: TRBV21-1
d_call: -
j_call: TRBJ1-1
clone_size: -
cdr3_aa: CASSMEMNTEAFF
cdr3_nt: TGTGCCAGCAGCATGGAGATGAACACTGAAGCTTTCTTT

v_call: TRBV29-1
d_call: TRBD2
j_call: TRBJ2-1
clone_size: once
cdr3_aa: CSVAGLAGGSYSYNEQFF
cdr3_nt: TGCAGCGTCGCTGGACTAGCGGGGGGGAGCTACTCCTACAATGAGCAGTTCTTC

v_call: TRBV2
d_call: TRBD2
j_call: TRBJ2-1
clone_size: -
cdr3_aa: CASSDGRGGNNEQFF
cdr3_nt: TGTGCCAGCAGTGATGGGCGGGGGGGCAACAATGAGCAGTTCTTC

v_call: TRBV6-5
d_call: TRBD2
j_call: TRBJ2-7
clone_size: -
cdr3_aa: CASSYSPTSLSYEQYF
cdr3_nt: TGTGCCAGCAGTTACTCTCCGACTAGCTTGTCCTACGAGCAGTACTTC

v_call: TRBV27
d_call: -
j_call: TRBJ2-6
clone_size: -
cdr3_aa: CASSLSGQTSGANVLTF
cdr3_nt: TGTGCCAGCAGTTTATCGGGACAAACCTCTGGGGCCAACGTCCTGACTTTC

v_call: TRBV19
d_call: TRBD1
j_call: TRBJ2-2
clone_size: -
cdr3_aa: CASSGQGGTGELFF
cdr3_nt: TGTGCCAGTAGCGGACAGGGAGGCACCGGGGAGCTGTTTTTT

v_call: TRBV6-5
d_call: -
j_call: TRBJ2-3
clone_size: -
cdr3_aa: CASSSQTDTQYF
cdr3_nt: TGTGCCAGCAGTTCCCAAACAGATACGCAGTATTTT

v_call: TRBV5-1
d_call: TRBD2
j_call: TRBJ2-1
clone_size: -
cdr3_aa: CASSSGLAGSGEQFF
cdr3_nt: TGCGCCAGCAGCTCGGGACTAGCGGGTTCTGGTGAGCAGTTCTTC

v_call: TRBV18
d_call: -
j_call: TRBJ1-5
clone_size: -
cdr3_aa: CASSPRDSNQPQHF
cdr3_nt: TGTGCCAGCTCACCGAGGGATAGCAATCAGCCCCAGCATTTT

v_call: TRBV5-6
d_call: -
j_call: TRBJ2-7
clone_size: once
cdr3_aa: CASSQTGSSYEQYF
cdr3_nt: TGTGCCAGCAGCCAGACCGGGAGCTCCTACGAGCAGTACTTC

v_call: TRBV6-7
d_call: TRBD2
j_call: TRBJ2-7
clone_size: once
cdr3_aa: CARRGGLAGDLSYEQYF
cdr3_nt: TGTGCCAGGAGAGGGGGACTAGCGGGAGATCTGAGCTACGAGCAGTACTTC

v_call: TRBV7-8
d_call: TRBD1
j_call: TRBJ2-1
clone_size: -
cdr3_aa: CASSFQDGTGGNNEQFF
cdr3_nt: TGTGCCAGCAGCTTTCAAGACGGGACAGGGGGGAACAATGAGCAGTTCTTC

v_call: TRBV28
d_call: -
j_call: TRBJ2-7
clone_size: -
cdr3_aa: CAGSPSRGGPYEQYF
cdr3_nt: TGTGCCGGCAGTCCCTCGAGGGGGGGACCCTACGAGCAGTACTTC

v_call: TRBV5-1
d_call: TRBD1
j_call: TRBJ2-5
clone_size: -
cdr3_aa: CASSLQGARETQYF
cdr3_nt: TGCGCCAGCAGCCTTCAGGGGGCTAGGGAGACCCAGTACTTC

v_call: TRBV14
d_call: TRBD2
j_call: TRBJ2-1
clone_size: -
cdr3_aa: CASSQTSGALKYNEQFF
cdr3_nt: TGTGCCAGCAGCCAAACTAGCGGGGCCTTGAAGTACAATGAGCAGTTCTTC

v_call: TRBV27
d_call: TRBD2
j_call: TRBJ2-3
clone_size: -
cdr3_aa: CASSLSLAGGQDTQYF
cdr3_nt: TGTGCCAGCAGTTTATCGTTAGCGGGGGGGCAAGATACGCAGTATTTT

v_call: TRBV6-6
d_call: TRBD1
j_call: TRBJ2-3
clone_size: -
cdr3_aa: CASSLRDRDTDTQYF
cdr3_nt: TGTGCCAGCAGCCTGAGGGACAGGGACACAGATACGCAGTATTTT

v_call: TRBV5-1
d_call: TRBD2
j_call: TRBJ2-7
clone_size: -
cdr3_aa: CASSFSGDRSEQYF
cdr3_nt: TGCGCCAGCAGCTTCAGCGGGGATCGATCCGAGCAGTACTTC

v_call: TRBV10-1
d_call: -
j_call: TRBJ2-7
clone_size: -
cdr3_aa: CASSEMGRRPDF
cdr3_nt: TGCGCCAGCAGTGAGATGGGGCGGAGACCTGACTTC

v_call: TRBV7-9
d_call: TRBD2
j_call: TRBJ2-7
clone_size: -
cdr3_aa: CASRSAGGQPYEQYF
cdr3_nt: TGTGCCAGCAGATCCGCGGGAGGGCAACCATACGAGCAGTACTTC

v_call: TRBV30
d_call: -
j_call: TRBJ2-3
clone_size: -
cdr3_aa: CAWRPGHIIQTDTQYF
cdr3_nt: TGTGCCTGGAGGCCGGGACACATAATCCAAACAGATACGCAGTATTTT

v_call: TRBV7-9
d_call: TRBD1
j_call: TRBJ1-4
clone_size: few
cdr3_aa: CASSWGQGDGEKLFF
cdr3_nt: TGTGCCAGCAGCTGGGGACAGGGGGACGGTGAAAAACTGTTTTTT

v_call: TRBV29-1
d_call: -
j_call: TRBJ2-2
clone_size: -
cdr3_aa: CSVDVGAITGELFF
cdr3_nt: TGCAGCGTTGATGTGGGGGCAATCACCGGGGAGCTGTTTTTT

v_call: TRBV5-1
d_call: -
j_call: TRBJ2-7
clone_size: once
cdr3_aa: CASSLTGTYIYEQYF
cdr3_nt: TGCGCCAGCAGCTTGACCGGGACTTACATCTACGAGCAGTACTTC

v_call: TRBV6-5
d_call: -
j_call: TRBJ1-1
clone_size: -
cdr3_aa: CASSYSSGDTEAFF
cdr3_nt: TGTGCCAGCAGTTACTCTTCGGGAGACACTGAAGCTTTCTTT

v_call: TRBV5-6
d_call: -
j_call: TRBJ1-2
clone_size: -
cdr3_aa: CASSSIEGGLTFNYGYTF
cdr3_nt: TGTGCCAGCAGCTCTATAGAGGGAGGCCTAACTTTTAACTATGGCTACACCTTC

v_call: TRBV10-3
d_call: -
j_call: TRBJ2-2
clone_size: -
cdr3_aa: CAITSVATRTNTGELFF
cdr3_nt: TGTGCCATCACTTCGGTGGCTACTAGAACTAACACCGGGGAGCTGTTTTTT

v_call: TRBV6-6
d_call: TRBD1
j_call: TRBJ1-5
clone_size: -
cdr3_aa: CASSYGTGTNNQPQHF
cdr3_nt: TGTGCCAGCAGTTACGGGACAGGGACCAACAATCAGCCCCAGCATTTT

v_call: TRBV6-6
d_call: TRBD1
j_call: TRBJ1-6
clone_size: -
cdr3_aa: CASSSHMTGPESPLHF
cdr3_nt: TGTGCCAGCAGTTCCCATATGACAGGGCCAGAATCACCCCTCCACTTT

v_call: TRBV5-1
d_call: -
j_call: TRBJ2-4
clone_size: once
cdr3_aa: CASSGTLAKNIQYF
cdr3_nt: TGCGCCAGCAGCGGGACACTTGCCAAAAACATTCAGTACTTC

v_call: TRBV28
d_call: -
j_call: TRBJ1-2
clone_size: once
cdr3_aa: CAIVRGGTNYGYTF
cdr3_nt: TGTGCCATCGTACGGGGAGGGACGAACTATGGCTACACCTTC

v_call: TRBV9
d_call: -
j_call: TRBJ1-1
clone_size: -
cdr3_aa: CASSFLWETTEAFF
cdr3_nt: TGTGCCAGCAGCTTCTTATGGGAGACCACTGAAGCTTTCTTT

v_call: TRBV6-5
d_call: TRBD2
j_call: TRBJ2-2
clone_size: -
cdr3_aa: CASGSAGGYTGELFF
cdr3_nt: TGTGCCAGCGGCTCGGCGGGAGGCTACACCGGGGAGCTGTTTTTT

v_call: TRBV9
d_call: TRBD2
j_call: TRBJ2-1
clone_size: few
cdr3_aa: CASSQSSGSNEQFF
cdr3_nt: TGTGCCAGCAGCCAGAGTAGCGGGAGCAATGAGCAGTTCTTC

v_call: TRBV2
d_call: TRBD2
j_call: TRBJ2-5
clone_size: -
cdr3_aa: CASRRTSGEETQYF
cdr3_nt: TGTGCCAGCAGGAGGACTAGCGGGGAAGAGACCCAGTACTTC

v_call: TRBV28
d_call: TRBD1
j_call: TRBJ1-5
clone_size: -
cdr3_aa: CAILRQGGQPQHF
cdr3_nt: TGTGCCATTCTTAGACAGGGTGGTCAGCCCCAGCATTTT

v_call: TRBV10-3
d_call: TRBD2
j_call: TRBJ2-1
clone_size: -
cdr3_aa: CAISSTSGNGNEQFF
cdr3_nt: TGTGCCATCAGTTCGACTAGCGGGAATGGCAATGAGCAGTTCTTC

v_call: TRBV28
d_call: TRBD1
j_call: TRBJ1-5
clone_size: -
cdr3_aa: CATPQGARGQPQHF
cdr3_nt: TGTGCCACCCCACAGGGGGCGCGGGGGCAGCCCCAGCATTTT

v_call: TRBV7-7
d_call: -
j_call: TRBJ2-1
clone_size: -
cdr3_aa: CASSLADTSNEQFF
cdr3_nt: TGTGCTAGCAGCTTAGCGGACACCTCAAATGAGCAGTTCTTC

v_call: TRBV6-5
d_call: TRBD1
j_call: TRBJ2-5
clone_size: -
cdr3_aa: CASSRTGGEETQYF
cdr3_nt: TGTGCCAGCAGCCGTACAGGGGGCGAGGAGACCCAGTACTTC

v_call: TRBV5-1
d_call: TRBD1
j_call: TRBJ2-2
clone_size: once
cdr3_aa: CASWGTGGHTGELFF
cdr3_nt: TGCGCCAGCTGGGGGACAGGGGGACACACCGGGGAGCTGTTTTTT

v_call: TRBV11-3
d_call: -
j_call: TRBJ2-3
clone_size: -
cdr3_aa: CASSAARGADTQYF
cdr3_nt: TGTGCCAGCAGCGCTGCTCGGGGAGCAGATACGCAGTATTTT

v_call: TRBV5-6
d_call: TRBD1
j_call: TRBJ2-1
clone_size: once
cdr3_aa: CASSSRGQGAIEQFF
cdr3_nt: TGTGCCAGCAGCTCCCGGGGACAGGGGGCGATTGAGCAGTTCTTC

v_call: TRBV4-3
d_call: TRBD2
j_call: TRBJ2-1
clone_size: -
cdr3_aa: CASSQDRPLVAGGRNEQFF
cdr3_nt: TGCGCCAGCAGCCAAGATCGCCCCCTTGTAGCGGGGGGGCGGAATGAGCAGTTCTTC